This T cell receptor (beta chain) was identified during a study of T cells after yellow fever vaccination. Study outcomes and limitations: The study re-detected most primary-vaccination clones after the booster (96% CD4, just over 85% CD8). Researchers cautioned that FACS-sorted repertoires could harbor abundant clonotypes contaminating from the bulk population. Secondary responses were weaker yet peaked faster, day 5 versus 15.

The authors made TCR cDNA by 5'RACE template switching, adding a universal primer site and UMIs. In TCRdb, the 5' RACE reads were re-called with MiXCR into one record per CDR3 protein. The sample carries 510,000 or so distinct CDR3 sequences, 19% recorded once. This CDR3 contains 15 residues. The germline gives CDR1 SGHTA, CDR2 FQGNSA. V was cut by 5 bases and J by 3 bases, with 17 bases left in between. This clonotype has only a few counts. Its specificity is not known. The source was PBMCs, collected 15 days after the yellow fever booster vaccination. The chain carries TRBV7-2 and TRBJ2-7; D perhaps matches TRBD1 (7 bases). The sequence was collected from a man aged 25-45 years who received the YFV17D yellow fever vaccine. CDR3 region: CASSTTQGGIYEQYF. The CDR3 DNA reads TGTGCCAGCAGCACCACCCAGGGGGGTATCTACGAGCAGTACTTC.